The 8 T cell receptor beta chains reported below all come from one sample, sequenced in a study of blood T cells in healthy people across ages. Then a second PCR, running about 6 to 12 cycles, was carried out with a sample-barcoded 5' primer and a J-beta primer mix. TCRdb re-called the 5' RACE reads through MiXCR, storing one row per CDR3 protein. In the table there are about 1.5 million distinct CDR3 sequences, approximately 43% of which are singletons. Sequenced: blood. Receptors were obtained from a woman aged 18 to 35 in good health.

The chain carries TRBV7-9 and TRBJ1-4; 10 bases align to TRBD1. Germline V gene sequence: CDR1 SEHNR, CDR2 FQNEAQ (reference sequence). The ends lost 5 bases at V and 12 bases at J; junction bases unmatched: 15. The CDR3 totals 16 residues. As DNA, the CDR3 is TGTGCCAGCAGCAAGCCCGAGGGACAGGGGTCTTGGGAACTGTTTTTT. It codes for CASSKPEGQGSWELFF.

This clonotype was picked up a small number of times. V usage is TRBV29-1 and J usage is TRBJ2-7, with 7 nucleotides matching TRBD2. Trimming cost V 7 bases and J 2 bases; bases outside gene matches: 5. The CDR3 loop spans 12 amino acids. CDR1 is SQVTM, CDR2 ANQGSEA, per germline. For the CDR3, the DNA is TGCAGCGGTGGGGGGGATCCCTACGAGCAGTACTTC. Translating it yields CSGGGDPYEQYF.

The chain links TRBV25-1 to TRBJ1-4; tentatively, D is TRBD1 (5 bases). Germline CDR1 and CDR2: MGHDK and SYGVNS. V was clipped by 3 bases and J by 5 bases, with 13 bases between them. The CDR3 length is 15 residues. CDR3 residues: CASSDSGGKNEKLFF. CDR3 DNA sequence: TGTGCCAGCAGTGACTCTGGGGGTAAGAATGAAAAACTGTTTTTT.

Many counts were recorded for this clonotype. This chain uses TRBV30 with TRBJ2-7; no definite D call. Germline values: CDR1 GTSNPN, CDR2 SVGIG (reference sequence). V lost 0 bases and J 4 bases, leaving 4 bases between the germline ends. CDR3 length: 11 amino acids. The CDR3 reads CAWSVRYEQYF. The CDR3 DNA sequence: TGTGCCTGGAGTGTACGGTACGAGCAGTACTTC.

The CDR3 bases are TGTGCCATCAGTGGCCAAGGACAGGGGATCTACGAGCAGTACTTC. Protein sequence: CAISGQGQGIYEQYF. The V gene is TRBV10-3, the J gene TRBJ2-7; 9 positions match TRBD1. Germline V gene sequence: CDR1 ENHRY, CDR2 SYGVKD. This CDR3 has 15 amino acids. The junction had 7 bases not matched to a gene; V was cut back by 4 bases and J by 3 bases.

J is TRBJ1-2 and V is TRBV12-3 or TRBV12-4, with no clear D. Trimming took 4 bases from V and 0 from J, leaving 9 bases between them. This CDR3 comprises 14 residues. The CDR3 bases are TGTGCCAGCAGTTACCTGGGAGCTAACTATGGCTACACCTTC. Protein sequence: CASSYLGANYGYTF.

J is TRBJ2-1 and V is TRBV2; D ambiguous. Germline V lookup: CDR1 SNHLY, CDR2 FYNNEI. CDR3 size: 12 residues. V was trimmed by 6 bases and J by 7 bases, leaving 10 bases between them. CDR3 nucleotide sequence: TGTGCCAGCAGCTTCATAGTGAATGAGCAGTTCTTC. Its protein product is CASSFIVNEQFF.

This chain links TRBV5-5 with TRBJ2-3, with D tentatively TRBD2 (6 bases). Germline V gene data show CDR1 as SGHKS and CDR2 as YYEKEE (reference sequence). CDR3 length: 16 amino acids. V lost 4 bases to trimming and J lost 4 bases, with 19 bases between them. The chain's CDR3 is CASSASWGDGADTQYF. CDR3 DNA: TGTGCCAGCAGCGCTAGTTGGGGGGACGGAGCAGATACGCAGTATTTT. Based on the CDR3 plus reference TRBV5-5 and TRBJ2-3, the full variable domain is DAGVTQSPTHLIKTRGQQVTLRCSPISGHKSVSWYQQVLGQGPQFIFQYYEKEERGRGNFPDRFSARQFPNYSSELNVNALLLGDSALYLCASSASWGDGADTQYFGPGTRLTVL.